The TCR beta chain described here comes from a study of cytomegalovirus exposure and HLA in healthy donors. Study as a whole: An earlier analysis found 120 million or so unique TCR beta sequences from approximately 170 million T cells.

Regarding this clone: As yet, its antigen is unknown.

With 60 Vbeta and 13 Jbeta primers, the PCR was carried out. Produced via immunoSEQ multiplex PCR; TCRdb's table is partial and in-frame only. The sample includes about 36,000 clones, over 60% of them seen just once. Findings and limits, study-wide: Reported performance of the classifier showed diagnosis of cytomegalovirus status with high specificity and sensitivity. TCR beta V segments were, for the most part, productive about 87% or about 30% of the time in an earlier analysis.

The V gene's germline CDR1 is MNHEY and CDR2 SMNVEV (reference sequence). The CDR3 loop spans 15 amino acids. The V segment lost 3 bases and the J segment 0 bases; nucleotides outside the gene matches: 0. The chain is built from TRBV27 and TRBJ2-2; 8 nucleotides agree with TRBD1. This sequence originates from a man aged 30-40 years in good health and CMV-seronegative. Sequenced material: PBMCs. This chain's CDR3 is CASSLDRANTGELFF. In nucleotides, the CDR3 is TGTGCCAGCAGTTTGGACAGGGCGAACACCGGGGAGCTGTTTTTT.